The source of this T cell receptor (beta chain) is a study of blood T cell repertoires in COVID-19. Trimming cost V 0 bases and J 7 bases, with 9 bases left between them. Looked up from germline, CDR1 is MGHRA and CDR2 is YSYEKL. CDR3 length: 14 amino acids. This clone was seen repeatedly, ten times or more. The repertoire was sequenced with immunoSEQ multiplex PCR; TCRdb's copy has only in-frame clones and lacks some. Of 260,000 or so clones in the sample, around 82% are singletons; the top ten hold 8% to 9.5%. Material for sequencing was peripheral blood. V and J are TRBV4-1 and TRBJ2-2; D may be TRBD2 (6 bases). The TCR originated in a human donor in a cohort sampled during active COVID-19. The CDR3 sequence: CASSQERDSGELFF. The CDR3 region has the DNA TGCGCCAGCAGCCAAGAGCGGGATAGCGGGGAGCTGTTTTTT.